This TCR beta chain appears in the sequencing data of a study of blood T cell repertoires in COVID-19. Using immunoSEQ multiplex PCR, the repertoire was profiled, and TCRdb retains in-frame clones only, with some absent. The sample contains around 63,000 clones, 80% to 90% of which appear only once. In germline, CDR1 is SEHNR, CDR2 FQNEAQ (reference sequence). The CDR3 runs to 16 residues. The germline V and J ends were trimmed by 1 base and 0 bases, with 10 bases remaining between them. This TCR derives from an older woman with COVID-19, enrolled during active disease. The genes are TRBV7-9 and TRBJ2-1, with D possibly matching TRBD2 (6 bases). What was sequenced was peripheral blood. CDR3: CASSLGGTSSYNEQFF. The CDR3 DNA reads as TGTGCCAGCAGCTTAGGCGGGACGAGCTCCTACAATGAGCAGTTCTTC.